This T cell receptor (beta chain) was obtained from a study of cytomegalovirus exposure and HLA in healthy donors. Whole-study context: In an earlier analysis, 90 million to 130 million unique TCR beta sequences were found from 150 million to 200 million T cells.

This clone was picked up a small number of times. Its antigen is currently unknown. Findings and caveats of the study: Previously analyzed data showed that most TCR beta V segments were productive at a frequency of about 87% or about 30%.

It was with 60 Vbeta and 13 Jbeta primers that the PCR ran. The method was immunoSEQ multiplex PCR; TCRdb's version includes in-frame clones alone and lacks a portion of them. This table has about 88,000 clones, about 69% appearing once. CDR1 is MNHEY and CDR2 is SVGAGI in the germline V gene. Losses at the gene ends were 6 bases for V and 4 bases for J; bases not matched to a gene: 3. The CDR3 sequence is 13 residues long. This receptor was identified in a woman in her late teens or twenties in good health and CMV-seropositive. Sequencing was performed on PBMCs. The chain has TRBV6-5 and TRBJ1-1; TRBD1 aligns across 9 bases. CDR3 DNA sequence: TGTGCCAGCAGGAAACAGGGGGCCACTGAAGCTTTCTTT. Translated: CASRKQGATEAFF.